The present T cell receptor (beta chain) was sequenced within a study of Ad26.COV2.S vaccination and SARS-CoV-2 variants. For the study at large: Into the muscle, Ad26.COV2.S was dosed once or twice, 56 days apart.

Whole-study findings and limits: Post-vaccination spike-specific CD8+ and CD4+ T cell responses reportedly had substantial breadth.

Points on this clone: The antigen is not known.

The assay was immunoSEQ multiplex PCR, and TCRdb's table has in-frame clones only and misses some. The sample lists around 320,000 clones; over 75% were seen once. The treatment is: around 19 received Ad26.COV2.S at low or high dose, single or two shots; about 5 received placebo; per-sample allocation not given. Sampling was done on day 63 after the first vaccine or placebo injection. It was an adult aged 18-55 years in Boston who was the donor. Germline assignment: CDR1 SGHRS and CDR2 YFSETQ. V was cut by 1 base and J by 2 bases, with 13 bases left in between. The CDR3 has 16 residues. The specimen comprised peripheral blood, sampled in a trial of Ad26.COV2.S vaccine versus placebo. This clonotype was sampled from a person aged 18-65 years who received the Ad26.COV2.S COVID-19 vaccine or a placebo. The rearrangement joins TRBV5-1 to TRBJ2-1, with D possibly TRBD1 on 6 matching bases. The CDR3 DNA reads TGCGCCAGCAGCTTGCAACAGGGTAATGCCTACAATGAGCAGTTCTTC. This gives the protein CASSLQQGNAYNEQFF.